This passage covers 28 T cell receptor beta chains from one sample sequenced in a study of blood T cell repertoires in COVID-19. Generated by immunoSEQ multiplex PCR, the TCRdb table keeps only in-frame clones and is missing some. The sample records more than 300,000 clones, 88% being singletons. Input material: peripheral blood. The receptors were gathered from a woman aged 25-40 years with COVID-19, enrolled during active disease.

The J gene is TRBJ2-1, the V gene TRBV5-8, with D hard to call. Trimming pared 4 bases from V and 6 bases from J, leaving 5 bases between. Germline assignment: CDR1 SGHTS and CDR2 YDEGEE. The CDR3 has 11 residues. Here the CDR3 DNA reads TGTGCCAGCAGCCTAATCAATGAGCAGTTCTTC. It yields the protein CASSLINEQFF. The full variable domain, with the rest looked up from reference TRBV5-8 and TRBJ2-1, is EAGVTQSPTHLIKTRGQQATLRCSPISGHTSVYWYQQALGLGLQFLLWYDEGEERNRGNFPPRFSGRQFPNYSSELNVNALELEDSALYLCASSLINEQFFGPGTRLTVL.

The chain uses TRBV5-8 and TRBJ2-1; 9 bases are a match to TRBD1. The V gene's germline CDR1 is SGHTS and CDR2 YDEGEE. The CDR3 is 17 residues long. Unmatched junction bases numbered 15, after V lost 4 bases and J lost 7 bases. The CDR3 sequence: CASSPPLGTGFLNEQFF. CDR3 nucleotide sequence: TGTGCCAGCAGCCCCCCCCTTGGGACAGGGTTTCTAAATGAGCAGTTCTTC.

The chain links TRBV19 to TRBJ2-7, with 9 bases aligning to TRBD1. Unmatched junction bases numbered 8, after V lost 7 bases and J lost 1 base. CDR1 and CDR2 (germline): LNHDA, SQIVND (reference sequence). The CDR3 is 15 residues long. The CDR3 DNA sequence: TGTGCCAGTACTACCGGGACAGGGCTATCCTACGAGCAGTACTTC. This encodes CASTTGTGLSYEQYF.

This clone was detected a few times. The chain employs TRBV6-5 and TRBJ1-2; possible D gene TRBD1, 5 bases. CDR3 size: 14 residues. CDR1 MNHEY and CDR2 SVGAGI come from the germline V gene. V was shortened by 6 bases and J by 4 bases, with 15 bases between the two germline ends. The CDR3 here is CASRGVGGLYGYTF. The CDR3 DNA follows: TGTGCCAGCAGAGGAGTGGGGGGACTCTATGGCTACACCTTC.

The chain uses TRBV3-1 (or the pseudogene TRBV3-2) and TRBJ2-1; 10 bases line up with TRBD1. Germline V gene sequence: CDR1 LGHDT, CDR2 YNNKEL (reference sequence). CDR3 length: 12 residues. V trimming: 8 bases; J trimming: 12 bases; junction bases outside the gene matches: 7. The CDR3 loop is CASSLGQGGQFF. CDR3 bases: TGTGCCAGCTCGCTAGGACAGGGGGGGCAGTTCTTC.

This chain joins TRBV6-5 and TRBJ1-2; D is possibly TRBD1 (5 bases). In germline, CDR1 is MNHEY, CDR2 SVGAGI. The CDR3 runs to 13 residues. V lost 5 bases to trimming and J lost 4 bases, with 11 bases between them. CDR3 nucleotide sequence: TGTGCCAGCAGTCGACCAAGGGGCTATGGCTACACCTTC. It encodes CASSRPRGYGYTF.

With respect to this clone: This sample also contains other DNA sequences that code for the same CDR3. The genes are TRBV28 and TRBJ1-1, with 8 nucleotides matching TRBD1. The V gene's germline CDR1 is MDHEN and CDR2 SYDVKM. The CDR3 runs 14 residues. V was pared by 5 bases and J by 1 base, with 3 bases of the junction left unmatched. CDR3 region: CASSPGTGNTEAFF. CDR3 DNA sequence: TGTGCCAGCAGTCCCGGGACAGGGAACACTGAAGCTTTCTTT.

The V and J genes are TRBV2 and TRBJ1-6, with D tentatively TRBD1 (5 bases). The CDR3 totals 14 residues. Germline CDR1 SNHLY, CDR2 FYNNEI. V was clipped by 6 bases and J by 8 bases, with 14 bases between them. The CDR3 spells CASRPPGRDSPLHF. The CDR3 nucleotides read TGTGCCAGCAGACCCCCAGGGAGGGATTCACCCCTCCACTTT.

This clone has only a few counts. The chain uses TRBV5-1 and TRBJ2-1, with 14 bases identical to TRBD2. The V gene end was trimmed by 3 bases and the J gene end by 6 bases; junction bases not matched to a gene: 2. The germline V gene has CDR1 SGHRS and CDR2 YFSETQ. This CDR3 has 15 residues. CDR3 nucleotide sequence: TGCGCCAGCAGCTGGACTAGCGGGGGGAGCAATGAGCAGTTCTTC. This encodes CASSWTSGGSNEQFF.

Here the CDR3 DNA reads TGTGCCAGCAGTGAAAAGACAGGAGACTATGGCTACACCTTC. This codes for CASSEKTGDYGYTF. This sequence joins TRBV2 and TRBJ1-2, with D perhaps matching TRBD1 (6 bases). Trimming took off 2 bases at V and 3 bases at J, with 10 bases between the two ends. This CDR3 is built from 14 residues. The V gene's germline CDR1 is SNHLY and CDR2 FYNNEI.

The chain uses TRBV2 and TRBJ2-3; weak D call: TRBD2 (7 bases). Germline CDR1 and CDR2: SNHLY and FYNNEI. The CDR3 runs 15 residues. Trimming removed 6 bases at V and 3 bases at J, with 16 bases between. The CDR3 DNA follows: TGTGCCAGCAGGTCGGGGGGCGCATTGACAGATACGCAGTATTTT. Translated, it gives CASRSGGALTDTQYF. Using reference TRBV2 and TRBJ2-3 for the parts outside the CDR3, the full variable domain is EPEVTQTPSHQVTQMGQEVILRCVPISNHLYFYWYRQILGQKVEFLVSFYNNEISEKSEIFDDQFSVERPDGSNFTLKIRSTKLEDSAMYFCASRSGGALTDTQYFGPGTRLTVL.

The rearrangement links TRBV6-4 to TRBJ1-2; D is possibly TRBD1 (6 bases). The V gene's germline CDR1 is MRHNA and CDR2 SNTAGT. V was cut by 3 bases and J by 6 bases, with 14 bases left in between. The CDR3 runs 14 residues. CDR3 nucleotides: TGTGCCAGCAGTGAACAGGGTTTTAGCGATGGCTACACCTTC. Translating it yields CASSEQGFSDGYTF.

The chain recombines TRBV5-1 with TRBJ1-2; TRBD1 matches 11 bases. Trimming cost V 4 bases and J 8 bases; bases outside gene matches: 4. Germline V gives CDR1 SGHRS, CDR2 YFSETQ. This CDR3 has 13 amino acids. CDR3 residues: CASSVGTGGGYTF. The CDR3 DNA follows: TGCGCCAGCAGCGTGGGGACAGGGGGAGGCTACACCTTC.

CDR3 nucleotides: TGTGCCAGCAGCCGGGACTCGCGGGAGCTGTTTTTT. Translated, it gives CASSRDSRELFF. The chain uses TRBV13 and TRBJ2-2; the D gene is possibly TRBD2 (6 bases). Trimming pared 5 bases from V and 9 bases from J, leaving 10 bases between. CDR1 is PRHDT, CDR2 FYEKMQ, per germline (reference sequence). This CDR3 has 12 amino acids.

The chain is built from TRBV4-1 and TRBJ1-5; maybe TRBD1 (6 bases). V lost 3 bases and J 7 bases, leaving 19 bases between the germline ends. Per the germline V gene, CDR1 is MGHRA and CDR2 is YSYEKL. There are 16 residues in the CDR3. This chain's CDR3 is CASSQGGQFQGQPQHF. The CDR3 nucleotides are TGCGCCAGCAGCCAGGGCGGACAGTTTCAGGGCCAGCCCCAGCATTTT.

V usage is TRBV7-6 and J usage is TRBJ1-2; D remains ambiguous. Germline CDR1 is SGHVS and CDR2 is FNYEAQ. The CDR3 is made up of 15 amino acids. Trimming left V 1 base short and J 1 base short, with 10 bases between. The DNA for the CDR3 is TGTGCCAGCAGCTTAGGGGCCGGACTTAACTATGGCTACACCTTC. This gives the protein CASSLGAGLNYGYTF.

The CDR3 DNA follows: TGTGCCAGCTCACCACCGCGGGGACCCGGAGGCTACGAGCAGTACTTC. This codes for CASSPPRGPGGYEQYF. J is TRBJ2-7 and V is TRBV18; possible D gene TRBD2, 6 bases. This CDR3 spans 16 amino acids. The germline V gene encodes CDR1 KGHSH and CDR2 LQKENI. V was cut by 0 bases and J by 3 bases, with 15 bases left in between.

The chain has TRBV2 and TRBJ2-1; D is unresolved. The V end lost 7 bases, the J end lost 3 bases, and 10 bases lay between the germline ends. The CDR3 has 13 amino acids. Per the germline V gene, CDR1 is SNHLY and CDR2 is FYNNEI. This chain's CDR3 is CASNPTDYNEQFF. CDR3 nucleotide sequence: TGTGCCAGCAATCCTACAGACTACAATGAGCAGTTCTTC.

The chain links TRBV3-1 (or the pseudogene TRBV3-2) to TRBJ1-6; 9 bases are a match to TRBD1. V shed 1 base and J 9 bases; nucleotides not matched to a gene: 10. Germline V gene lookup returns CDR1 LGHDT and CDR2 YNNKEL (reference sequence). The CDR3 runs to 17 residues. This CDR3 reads CASSQASLGQGSSPLHF. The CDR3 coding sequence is TGTGCCAGCAGCCAAGCCAGTCTGGGACAGGGCAGTTCACCCCTCCACTTT.

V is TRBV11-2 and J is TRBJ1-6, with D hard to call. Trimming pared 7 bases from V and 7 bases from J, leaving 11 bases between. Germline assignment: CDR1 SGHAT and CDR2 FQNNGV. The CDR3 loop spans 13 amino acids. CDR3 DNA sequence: TGTGCCAGCAATCGGGATAGCAATTCACCCCTCCACTTT. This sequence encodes CASNRDSNSPLHF.

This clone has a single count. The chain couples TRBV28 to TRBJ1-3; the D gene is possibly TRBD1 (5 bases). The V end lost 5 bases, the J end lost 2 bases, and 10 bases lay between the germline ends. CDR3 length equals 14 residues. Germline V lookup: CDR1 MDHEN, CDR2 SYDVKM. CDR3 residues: CASSPGGTGNTIYF. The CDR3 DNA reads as TGTGCCAGCAGTCCCGGGGGGACTGGAAACACCATATATTTT.

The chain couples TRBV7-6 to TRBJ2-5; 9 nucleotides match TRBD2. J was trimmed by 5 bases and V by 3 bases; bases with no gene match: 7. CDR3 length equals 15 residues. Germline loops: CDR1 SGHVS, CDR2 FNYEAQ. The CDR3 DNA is TGTGCCAGCAGCTTCTTGCGGGGGGGCGGGGAGACCCAGTACTTC. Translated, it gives CASSFLRGGGETQYF.

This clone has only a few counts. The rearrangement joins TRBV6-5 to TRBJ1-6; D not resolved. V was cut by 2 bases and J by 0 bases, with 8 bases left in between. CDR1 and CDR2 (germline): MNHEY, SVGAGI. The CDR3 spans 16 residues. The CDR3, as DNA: TGTGCCAGCAGTTACGGCGGCGGCTCCTATAATTCACCCCTCCACTTT. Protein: CASSYGGGSYNSPLHF.

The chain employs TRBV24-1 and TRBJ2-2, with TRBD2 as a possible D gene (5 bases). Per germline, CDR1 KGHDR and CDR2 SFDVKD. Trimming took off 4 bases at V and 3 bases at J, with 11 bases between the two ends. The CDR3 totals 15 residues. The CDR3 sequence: CATSEAASYTGELFF. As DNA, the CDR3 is TGTGCCACCAGTGAGGCTGCTAGCTACACCGGGGAGCTGTTTTTT.

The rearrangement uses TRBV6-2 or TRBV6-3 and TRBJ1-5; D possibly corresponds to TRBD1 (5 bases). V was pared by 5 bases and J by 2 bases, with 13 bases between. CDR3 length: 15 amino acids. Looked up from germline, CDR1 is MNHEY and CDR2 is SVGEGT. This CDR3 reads CASSAGMHGNQPQHF. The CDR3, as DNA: TGTGCCAGCAGTGCAGGGATGCACGGCAATCAGCCCCAGCATTTT.

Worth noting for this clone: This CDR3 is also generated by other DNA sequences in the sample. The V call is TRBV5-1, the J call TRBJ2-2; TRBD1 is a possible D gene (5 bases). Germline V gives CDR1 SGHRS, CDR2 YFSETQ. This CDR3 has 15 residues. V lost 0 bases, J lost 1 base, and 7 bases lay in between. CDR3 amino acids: CASSLVGVNTGELFF. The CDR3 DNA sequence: TGCGCCAGCAGCTTGGTAGGGGTGAACACCGGGGAGCTGTTTTTT.

DNA for the CDR3: TGTGCCAGCAGCCAAGGACAGGGGGACTATGGCTACACCTTC. This gives the protein CASSQGQGDYGYTF. This rearrangement joins TRBV16 to TRBJ1-2, with TRBD1 matching over 10 bases. The CDR3 is 14 amino acids. V dropped 2 bases and J dropped 3; count of bases not matched to a gene: 0. CDR1 and CDR2 from the germline V gene are KGHSY and FQNENV.

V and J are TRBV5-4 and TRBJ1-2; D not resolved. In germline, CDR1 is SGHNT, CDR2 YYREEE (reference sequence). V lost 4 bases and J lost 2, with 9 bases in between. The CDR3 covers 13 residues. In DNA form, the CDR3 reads TGTGCCAGCAGCGTGGACGGGAACTATGGCTACACCTTC. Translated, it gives CASSVDGNYGYTF.